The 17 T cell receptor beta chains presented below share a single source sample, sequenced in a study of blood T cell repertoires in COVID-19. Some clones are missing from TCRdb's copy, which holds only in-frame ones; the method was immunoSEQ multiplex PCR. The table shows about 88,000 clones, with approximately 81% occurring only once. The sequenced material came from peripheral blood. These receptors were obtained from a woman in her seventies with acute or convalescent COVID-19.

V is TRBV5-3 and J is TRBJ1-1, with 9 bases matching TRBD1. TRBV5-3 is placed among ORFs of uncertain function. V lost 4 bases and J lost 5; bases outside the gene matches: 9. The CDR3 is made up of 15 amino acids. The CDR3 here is CARSRGDRERTEAFF. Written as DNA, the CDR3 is TGTGCCAGAAGCAGAGGGGACAGGGAAAGGACTGAAGCTTTCTTT.

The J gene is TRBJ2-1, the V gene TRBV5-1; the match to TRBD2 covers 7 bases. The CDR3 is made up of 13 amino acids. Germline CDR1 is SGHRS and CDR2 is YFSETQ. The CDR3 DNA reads TGCGCAGCGGGACCCCCCACAGACAATGAGCAGTTCTTC. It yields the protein CAAGPPTDNEQFF.

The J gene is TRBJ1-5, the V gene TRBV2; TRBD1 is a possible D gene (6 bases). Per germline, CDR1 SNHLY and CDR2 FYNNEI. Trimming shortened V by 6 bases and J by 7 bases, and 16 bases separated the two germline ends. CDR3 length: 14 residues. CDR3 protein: CASRDNRAGQPQHF. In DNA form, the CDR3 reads TGTGCCAGCAGGGACAACAGGGCTGGCCAGCCCCAGCATTTT. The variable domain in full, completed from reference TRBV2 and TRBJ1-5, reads EPEVTQTPSHQVTQMGQEVILRCVPISNHLYFYWYRQILGQKVEFLVSFYNNEISEKSEIFDDQFSVERPDGSNFTLKIRSTKLEDSAMYFCASRDNRAGQPQHFGDGTRLSIL.

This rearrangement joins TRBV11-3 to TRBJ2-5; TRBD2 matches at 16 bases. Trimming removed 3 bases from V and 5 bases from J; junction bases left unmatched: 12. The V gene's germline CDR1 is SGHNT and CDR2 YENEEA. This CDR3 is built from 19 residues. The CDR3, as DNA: TGTGCCAGCAGCTTGTCCGGGACTAGCGGGAGGGACTCGTATGAGACCCAGTACTTC. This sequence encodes CASSLSGTSGRDSYETQYF.

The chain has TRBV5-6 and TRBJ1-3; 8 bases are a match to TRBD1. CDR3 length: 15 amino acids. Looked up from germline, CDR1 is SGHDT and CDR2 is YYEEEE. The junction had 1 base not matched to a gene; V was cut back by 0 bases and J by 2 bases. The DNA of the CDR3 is TGTGCCAGCAGCTTGGGACAGGGGACTGGAAACACCATATATTTT. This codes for CASSLGQGTGNTIYF.

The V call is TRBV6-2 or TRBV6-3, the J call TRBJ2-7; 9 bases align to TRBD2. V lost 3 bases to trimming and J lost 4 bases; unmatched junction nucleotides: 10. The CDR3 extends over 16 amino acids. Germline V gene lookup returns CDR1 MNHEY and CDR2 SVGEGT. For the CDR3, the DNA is TGTGCCAGCAGTTATGACCTAGCGGGGAAAAAGTACGAGCAGTACGTC. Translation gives CASSYDLAGKKYEQYV.

The DNA for the CDR3 is TGCAGCGTCGTATTCGGGAACCCCGGAAACACCATATATTTT. Translation gives CSVVFGNPGNTIYF. This chain uses TRBV29-1 with TRBJ1-3; no reliable D call. Germline values: CDR1 SQVTM, CDR2 ANQGSEA. V lost 6 bases and J lost 4, with 16 bases in between. This CDR3 comprises 14 residues.

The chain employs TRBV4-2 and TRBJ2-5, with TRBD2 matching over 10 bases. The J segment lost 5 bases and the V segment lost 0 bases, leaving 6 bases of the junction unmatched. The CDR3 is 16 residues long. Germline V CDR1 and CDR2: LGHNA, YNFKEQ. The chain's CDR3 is CASSQEETSGTETQYF. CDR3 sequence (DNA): TGTGCCAGCAGCCAAGAGGAAACTAGCGGGACGGAGACCCAGTACTTC.

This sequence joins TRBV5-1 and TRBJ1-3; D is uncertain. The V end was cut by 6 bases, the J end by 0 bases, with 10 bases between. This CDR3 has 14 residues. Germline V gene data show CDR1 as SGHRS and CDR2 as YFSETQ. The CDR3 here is CASMDGLSGNTIYF. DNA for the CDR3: TGCGCCAGCATGGACGGACTCTCTGGAAACACCATATATTTT.

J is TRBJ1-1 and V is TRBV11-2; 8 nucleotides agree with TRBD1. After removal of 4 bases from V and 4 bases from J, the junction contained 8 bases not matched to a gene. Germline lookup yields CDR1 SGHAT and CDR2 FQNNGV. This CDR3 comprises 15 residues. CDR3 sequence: CASSSRTGPATEAFF. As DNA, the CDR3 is TGTGCCAGCAGCTCTCGGACAGGGCCAGCCACTGAAGCTTTCTTT.

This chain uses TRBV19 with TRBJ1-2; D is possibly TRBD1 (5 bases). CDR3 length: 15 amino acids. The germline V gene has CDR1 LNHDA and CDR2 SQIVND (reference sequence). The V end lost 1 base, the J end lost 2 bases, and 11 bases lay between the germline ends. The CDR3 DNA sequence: TGTGCCAGTAGTATAGCCTATACAGGAAACTATGGCTACACCTTC. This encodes CASSIAYTGNYGYTF.

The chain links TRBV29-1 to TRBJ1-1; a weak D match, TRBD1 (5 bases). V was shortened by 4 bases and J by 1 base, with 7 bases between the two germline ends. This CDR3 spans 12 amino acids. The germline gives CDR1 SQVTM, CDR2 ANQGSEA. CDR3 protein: CSVGRGNTEAFF. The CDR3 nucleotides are TGCAGCGTTGGGAGGGGGAACACTGAAGCTTTCTTT.

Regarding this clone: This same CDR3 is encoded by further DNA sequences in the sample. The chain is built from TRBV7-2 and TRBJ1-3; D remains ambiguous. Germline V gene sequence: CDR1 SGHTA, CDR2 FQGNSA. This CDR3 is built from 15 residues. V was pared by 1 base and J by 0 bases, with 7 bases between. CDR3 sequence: CASSLGGFSGNTIYF. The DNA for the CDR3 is TGTGCCAGCAGCTTAGGAGGGTTCTCTGGAAACACCATATATTTT. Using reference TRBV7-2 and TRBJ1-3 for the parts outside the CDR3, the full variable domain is GAGVSQSPSNKVTEKGKDVELRCDPISGHTALYWYRQSLGQGLEFLIYFQGNSAPDKSGLPSDRFSAERTGGSVSTLTIQRTQQEDSAVYLCASSLGGFSGNTIYFGEGSWLTVV.

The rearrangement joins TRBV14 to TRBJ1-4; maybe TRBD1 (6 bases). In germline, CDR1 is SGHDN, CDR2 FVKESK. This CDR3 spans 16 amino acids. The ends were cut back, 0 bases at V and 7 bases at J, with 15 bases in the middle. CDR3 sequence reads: CASSQDLPGATEKLFF. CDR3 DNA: TGTGCCAGCAGCCAAGATTTGCCAGGGGCCACTGAAAAACTGTTTTTT.

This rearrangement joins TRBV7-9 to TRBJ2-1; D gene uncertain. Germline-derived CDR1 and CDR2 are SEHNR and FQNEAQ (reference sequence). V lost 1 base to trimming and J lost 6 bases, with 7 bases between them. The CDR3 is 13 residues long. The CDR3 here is CASSLVSINEQFF. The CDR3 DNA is TGTGCCAGCAGCTTAGTGAGTATCAATGAGCAGTTCTTC.

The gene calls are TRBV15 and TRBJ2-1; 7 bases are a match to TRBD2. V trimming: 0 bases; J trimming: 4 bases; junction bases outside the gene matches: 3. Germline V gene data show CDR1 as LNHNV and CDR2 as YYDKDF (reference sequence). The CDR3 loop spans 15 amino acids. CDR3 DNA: TGTGCCACCAGCAGAGATTGGGGGGGGTACAATGAGCAGTTCTTC. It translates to CATSRDWGGYNEQFF. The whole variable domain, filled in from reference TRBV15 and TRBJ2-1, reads DAMVIQNPRYQVTQFGKPVTLSCSQTLNHNVMYWYQQKSSQAPKLLFHYYDKDFNNEADTPDNFQSRRPNTSFCFLDIRSPGLGDTAMYLCATSRDWGGYNEQFFGPGTRLTVL.

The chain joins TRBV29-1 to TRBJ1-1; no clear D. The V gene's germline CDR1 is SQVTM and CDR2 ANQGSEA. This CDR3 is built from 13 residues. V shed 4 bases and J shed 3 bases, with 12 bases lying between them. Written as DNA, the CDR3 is TGCAGCGTTGTCGGTTTTGTGGACACTGAAGCTTTCTTT. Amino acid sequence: CSVVGFVDTEAFF.